The clone carrying this T cell receptor (beta chain) was detected a few times. Its specificity is not known. The CDR3 runs 15 residues. Germline assignment: CDR1 KGHSY and CDR2 FQNENV. V gave up 2 bases and J gave up 0 bases, with 8 bases separating them. This specimen belongs to a study of liver allograft versus peripheral blood T cells. The wider study: Liver transplant recipients had T cell receptor repertoires compared between transplanted liver and peripheral blood.

TCRdb recomputed calls from the reads with MiXCR, one row per CDR3 protein. This table holds over 15,000 distinct CDR3 sequences, 20% to 25% found once. Study conclusions and caveats: Repertoires found inside liver allografts reportedly differed from T cell receptor repertoires in peripheral blood.

V is TRBV16 and J is TRBJ1-5; no firm D call. This sequence originates from a human patient who had a liver transplant. The graft donor may have given rise to some T cells. CDR3 sequence reads: CASSQGGYSNQPQHF. The CDR3 DNA reads as TGTGCCAGCAGCCAAGGAGGGTATAGCAATCAGCCCCAGCATTTT.